This is a list of T cell receptor beta chains from one sample in a study of cytomegalovirus exposure and HLA in healthy donors. TCRdb's table, derived via immunoSEQ multiplex PCR, lists solely in-frame clones and lacks some. Here the sample spans around 65,000 clones, 75% to 85% being singletons. The sequenced material came from PBMCs. The receptor source for this set is a man aged 50-60 years in good health and CMV-seropositive. Each CDR3 is given with its conserved first and last residue. D genes are given only for firm matches. A clone size is listed for some rows: how often the clone was seen (once, few, many), or a class if it is expanded.

j_call d_call v_call clone_size cdr3_nt cdr3_aa
TRBJ1-1 TRBD1 TRBV19 NA TGTGCCAGTACCGCGGCAAGGGGGCAAACTGAAGCTTTCTTT CASTAARGQTEAFF
TRBJ2-7 NA TRBV5-1 few TGCGCCAGCAGCTTACAGGGAGGGAGCTACGAGCAGTACTTC CASSLQGGSYEQYF
TRBJ2-3 NA TRBV19 NA TGTGTCAGTAGTATAGATCCAAGGGGCCGAGGAACAGATACGCAGTATTTT CVSSIDPRGRGTDTQYF
TRBJ2-5 TRBD2 TRBV9 NA TGTGCCAGCAGCGAGGCGGGACTAGCGGGGCAAGAGACCCAGTACTTC CASSEAGLAGQETQYF
TRBJ1-6 TRBD1 TRBV5-4 NA TGTGCCAGCAGCCCGACAGGGGATGCGTGGAATTCACCCCTCCACTTT CASSPTGDAWNSPLHF
TRBJ2-7 TRBD1 TRBV18 medium-sized TGTGCCAGCTCACGCACGACAGGGGGCGAGTTCCTTCTGTCCTACGAGCAGTACTTC CASSRTTGGEFLLSYEQYF
TRBJ1-3 NA TRBV21-1 NA TGTGCCAGCAGCAAAGTTGTACAATCCTCTGGAAACACCATATATTTT CASSKVVQSSGNTIYF
TRBJ2-7 NA TRBV28 few TGTGCCACCGGAGACAGGACCTCCTACGAGCAGTACTTC CATGDRTSYEQYF
TRBJ1-1 NA TRBV27 NA TGTGCCAGCAGTTGGCGGGCTGAAGTTAACACTGAAGCTTTCTTT CASSWRAEVNTEAFF
TRBJ2-2 TRBD1 TRBV10-2 NA TGCGCCAGCAGCAACTTAGGACAGGGGGCCGGGGGGCTGTTTTTT CASSNLGQGAGGLFF
TRBJ1-1 NA TRBV5-4 NA TGTGCCAGCAGCTTGGGAGGGTTGGTTGGTGAAGCTTTCTTT CASSLGGLVGEAFF
TRBJ1-3 NA TRBV19 NA TGTGCCAGTAGTATAGGGGCGGGCTATGGAAACACCATATATTTT CASSIGAGYGNTIYF
TRBJ2-7 TRBD2 TRBV5-4 NA TGTGTCGGCAGCGCCCCCGGGGGGAACGAGCAGTACTTC CVGSAPGGNEQYF
TRBJ2-7 NA TRBV7-2 NA TGTGCCAGCAGCCTTAATTTTGGAGGGTCATACGAGCAGTACTTC CASSLNFGGSYEQYF
TRBJ1-2 NA TRBV9 NA TGTGCCAGCAGCGACAGGATCTCTGGCTACACCTTC CASSDRISGYTF
TRBJ2-1 TRBD2 TRBV2 NA TGTGCCAGCAGCGAGCCGGGACTAAATGGCGAGCAGTTCTTC CASSEPGLNGEQFF
TRBJ2-7 TRBD1 TRBV11-2 NA TGTGCCAGCAGCTTTTGGGGACAGGGAAGCTACGAGCAGTACTTC CASSFWGQGSYEQYF
TRBJ1-2 TRBD1 TRBV5-6 once TGTGCCAGCAGCTTGCGGGACAGGGGGCGATTTGGCTACACCTTC CASSLRDRGRFGYTF
TRBJ1-2 TRBD1 TRBV28 NA TGTGCCAGCCTGGGGCAGGGGGCGGTACGGCAGGGCACCTTC CASLGQGAVRQGTF